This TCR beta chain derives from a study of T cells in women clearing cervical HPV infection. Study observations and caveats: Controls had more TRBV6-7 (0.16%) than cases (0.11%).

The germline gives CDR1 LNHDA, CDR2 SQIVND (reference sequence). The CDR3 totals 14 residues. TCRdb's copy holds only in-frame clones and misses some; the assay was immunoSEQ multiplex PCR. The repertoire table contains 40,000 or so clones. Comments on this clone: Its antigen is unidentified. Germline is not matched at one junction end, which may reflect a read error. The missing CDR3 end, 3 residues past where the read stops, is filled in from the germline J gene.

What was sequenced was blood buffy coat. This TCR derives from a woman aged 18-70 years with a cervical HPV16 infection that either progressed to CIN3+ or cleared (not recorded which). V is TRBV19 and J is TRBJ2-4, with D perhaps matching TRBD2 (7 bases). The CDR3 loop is CTSTTSGGAEPQYF. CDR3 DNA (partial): TGTACCAGTACCACCTCGGGGGGCGCGGAGCCT.